The 14 T cell receptor beta chains below come from one sample, sequenced in a study of blood T cell repertoires in COVID-19. Here immunoSEQ multiplex PCR was the method, and the copy in TCRdb shows in-frame clones only, minus some. The data contain some 390,000 clones, around 87% of them singletons. Sequencing was carried out using PBMCs or T cells enriched from blood (not recorded which). These receptor sequences come from a man younger than 40 who had recovered from COVID-19.

This clone has only one observation. The chain employs TRBV5-4 and TRBJ2-2; possible D gene TRBD2, 6 bases. Trimming took off 1 base at V and 0 bases at J, with 10 bases between the two ends. Per germline, CDR1 SGHNT and CDR2 YYREEE (reference sequence). The CDR3 extends over 16 amino acids. The CDR3 region has the DNA TGTGCCAGCAGCTTGAAGACGGGAGCGAACACCGGGGAGCTGTTTTTT. Its translation: CASSLKTGANTGELFF.

Only a few counts were recorded for this clone. V and J are TRBV12-3 or TRBV12-4 and TRBJ1-6; D remains ambiguous. Trimming removed 6 bases at V and 9 bases at J, with 12 bases between. The CDR3 contains 13 residues. CDR3 amino acids: CASSYSTGSPLHF. DNA of the CDR3: TGTGCCAGCAGCTATTCGACGGGTTCACCCCTCCACTTT.

The V gene is TRBV28, the J gene TRBJ1-2; 7 bases map to TRBD1. V dropped 3 bases and J dropped 4; count of bases not matched to a gene: 5. The CDR3 loop spans 14 amino acids. In germline, CDR1 is MDHEN, CDR2 SYDVKM. The CDR3 DNA follows: TGTGCCAGCAGTTTGTGGGACAGTCCCTATGGCTACACCTTC. Protein sequence: CASSLWDSPYGYTF.

The chain has TRBV19 and TRBJ2-3; 13 nucleotides align to TRBD2. The CDR3 consists of 15 residues. Germline CDR1 LNHDA, CDR2 SQIVND (reference sequence). V lost 5 bases, J lost 4 bases, and 3 bases stayed unmatched. This CDR3 reads CASSSGTSGADTQYF. DNA of the CDR3: TGTGCCAGTAGTTCTGGGACTAGCGGGGCAGATACGCAGTATTTT.

The rearrangement uses TRBV21-1 and TRBJ1-2. TRBV21-1 is reported as a pseudogene. CDR3 length: 14 residues. The CDR3 protein is CASSRGGSLYGYTF. CDR3 bases: TGTGCCAGCAGCAGGGGGGGCAGCCTTTATGGCTACACCTTC.

CDR3 in DNA: TGTGCCAGCAGGGCCCTTTGGGGCTCGAACACCGGGGAGCTGTTTTTT. Its protein is CASRALWGSNTGELFF. The V gene is TRBV28, the J gene TRBJ2-2; D may be TRBD1 (5 bases). V shed 6 bases and J shed 0 bases, with 14 bases lying between them. The CDR3 length is 16 residues. In germline, CDR1 is MDHEN, CDR2 SYDVKM.

The V call is TRBV11-2, the J call TRBJ2-2, with D perhaps TRBD2 (6 bases). The V end lost 4 bases, the J end lost 6 bases, and 18 bases lay between the germline ends. This CDR3 has 16 amino acids. The germline CDR1 and CDR2 sequences are SGHAT and FQNNGV. This CDR3 is CASSSIFGSKAGELFF. CDR3 DNA sequence: TGTGCCAGCAGCTCTATATTCGGGAGTAAGGCCGGGGAGCTGTTTTTT. The whole variable domain, remainder taken from reference TRBV11-2 and TRBJ2-2, is EAGVAQSPRYKIIEKRQSVAFWCNPISGHATLYWYQQILGQGPKLLIQFQNNGVVDDSQLPKDRFSAERLKGVDSTLKIQPAKLEDSAVYLCASSSIFGSKAGELFFGEGSRLTVL.

V and J are TRBV7-7 and TRBJ2-1; 8 bases line up with TRBD2. V lost 5 bases and J lost 2; bases outside the gene matches: 5. The CDR3 totals 15 residues. Germline CDR1 reads SSHAT; CDR2 reads FNYEAQ (reference sequence). The CDR3 nucleotides read TGTGCCAGCAGCCCCGGGAGGGGGACCTACAATGAGCAGTTCTTC. It translates to CASSPGRGTYNEQFF.

The chain carries TRBV2 and TRBJ1-1, with TRBD1 as a possible D gene (5 bases). Germline V gives CDR1 SNHLY, CDR2 FYNNEI. The CDR3 is made up of 14 amino acids. Trimming removed 8 bases from V and 5 bases from J, with 18 bases in between. The DNA for the CDR3 is TGTGCCAGCTGTGGAGGGCGGGGACGGACTGAAGCTTTCTTT. It specifies CASCGGRGRTEAFF.

The gene calls are TRBV19 and TRBJ2-7; D ambiguous. Between the trimmed V and J ends, which lost 2 bases and 7 bases, there was a span of 15 bases. The CDR3 covers 14 residues. The germline gives CDR1 LNHDA, CDR2 SQIVND (reference sequence). The CDR3 protein is CASSISGSPGEQYF. CDR3 bases: TGTGCCAGTAGTATAAGTGGTAGCCCTGGGGAGCAGTACTTC.

The chain combines TRBV7-8 with TRBJ2-1, with D perhaps matching TRBD2 (6 bases). Germline V lookup: CDR1 SGHVS, CDR2 FQNEAQ. This CDR3 contains 16 residues. Trimming took 4 bases from V and 2 from J, leaving 15 bases between them. The CDR3 DNA reads TGTGCCAGCAGCTACCAAGCGGGTCTCCCCTACAATGAGCAGTTCTTC. Translating gives CASSYQAGLPYNEQFF.

V is TRBV28 and J is TRBJ2-1; TRBD2 might be the D (6 bases). The CDR3 length is 17 residues. Germline V lookup: CDR1 MDHEN, CDR2 SYDVKM. V was trimmed by 6 bases and J by 4 bases, leaving 22 bases between them. The CDR3 DNA reads TGTGCCAGCAGGGGCCCCCTAGGTAGCGGAGAATACAATGAGCAGTTCTTC. Its protein is CASRGPLGSGEYNEQFF.

The chain couples TRBV5-4 to TRBJ2-2; D unresolved. This CDR3 is built from 13 residues. Germline CDR1 reads SGHNT; CDR2 reads YYREEE (reference sequence). V was shortened by 4 bases and J by 4 bases, with 8 bases between the two germline ends. In DNA form, the CDR3 reads TGTGCCAGCAGCCCCGCGAGCACCGGGGAGCTGTTTTTT. It translates to CASSPASTGELFF.

This clone was seen more than once but under ten times. The genes are TRBV5-8 and TRBJ2-2; tentative D call: TRBD1 (6 bases). In germline, CDR1 is SGHTS, CDR2 YDEGEE. The CDR3 covers 15 residues. Trimming pared 1 base from V and 6 bases from J, leaving 13 bases between. The CDR3 DNA follows: TGTGCCAGCAGCTTGAGGCAGGGGCGGTCCGGGGAGCTGTTTTTT. This gives the protein CASSLRQGRSGELFF.